The 26 T cell receptor beta chains given below trace back to one sample, sequenced in a study of CD8+ T cells in alopecia areata (dated by TCRdb to the late 2010s). Library preparation used the immunoSEQ multiplex PCR assay. RNA was extracted from all samples and reverse transcribed into cDNA as template for TCR sequencing. TCRdb mirrors the immuneACCESS table, restricted to in-frame sequences. Some clones are absent from its copies; in checked studies, under half trace to an unresolved V gene, and the reason for the others is unknown. For this sample the table gives approximately 210,000 clones, of which roughly three fifths were detected only once. Jointly, the top ten make up 1.3% of the sample. What the treatment or condition label conveys for this sample: oral pan-JAK inhibitor, 5-10 mg twice daily. The sample here was CD4+ T cells sorted from blood, taken between weeks 49 and 50, from a patient treated with tofacitinib. Receptors originate from a human donor with alopecia areata.

This clone was recorded once. This chain connects TRBV20-1 to TRBJ1-4; D remains ambiguous. Trimming left V 3 bases short and J 8 bases short, with 4 bases between. Germline CDR1 reads DFQATT; CDR2 reads SNEGSKA (reference sequence). The CDR3 consists of 10 residues. The CDR3 loop is CSARKEKLFF. Here the CDR3 DNA reads TGCAGTGCTAGGAAGGAAAAACTGTTTTTT.

V gene TRBV6-5 combines with J gene TRBJ2-3; tentative D call: TRBD2 (6 bases). The CDR3 has 15 residues. V lost 5 bases and J 5 bases, leaving 17 bases between the germline ends. Germline V gene data show CDR1 as MNHEY and CDR2 as SVGAGI. DNA of the CDR3: TGTGCCAGCAGTGCCAATAGCGGAGCTGTAGATACGCAGTATTTT. Encoded protein: CASSANSGAVDTQYF.

The CDR3 region is CASWTGRDHEQYF. CDR3 DNA: TGTGCCAGCTGGACAGGGAGAGACCACGAGCAGTACTTC. The rearrangement joins TRBV27 to TRBJ2-7; 8 bases map to TRBD1. The CDR3 runs to 13 residues. Germline V gene sequence: CDR1 MNHEY, CDR2 SMNVEV (reference sequence). The V and J ends lost 8 bases and 5 bases, in that order; junction bases with no gene match: 8.

The chain is built from TRBV11-2 and TRBJ2-7; maybe TRBD1 (6 bases). The V gene lost 5 bases and the J gene lost 5 bases, with 19 bases spanning the gap. The CDR3 is 15 residues long. Per the germline V gene, CDR1 is SGHAT and CDR2 is FQNNGV. Written as DNA, the CDR3 is TGTGCCAGCAGCCCAGGGGTGGCACAGGGTAACGAGCAGTACTTC. It is translated as CASSPGVAQGNEQYF.

This clone was picked up a small number of times. This chain joins TRBV2 and TRBJ2-3; D perhaps matches TRBD2 (6 bases). Germline CDR1 SNHLY, CDR2 FYNNEI. The CDR3 covers 14 residues. Trimming took 2 bases from V and 5 from J, leaving 11 bases between them. The CDR3 sequence: CASSEMAGKDTQYF. The CDR3 DNA reads TGTGCCAGCAGTGAAATGGCGGGGAAAGATACGCAGTATTTT.

In its sample, this clone was seen once. The chain couples TRBV29-1 to TRBJ1-1; 8 bases agree with TRBD1. Trimming at V came to 5 bases and at J to 10 bases, leaving 6 bases not matched to a gene. Germline loops: CDR1 SQVTM, CDR2 ANQGSEA. The CDR3 is 11 amino acids. CDR3 bases: TGCAGCGTTCTACAGGGGGTCGCAGCTTTCTTT. Amino acids: CSVLQGVAAFF.

V is TRBV29-1 and J is TRBJ1-1; D may be TRBD1 (5 bases). The CDR3 is made up of 14 amino acids. Germline values: CDR1 SQVTM, CDR2 ANQGSEA. Trimming took 5 bases from V and 1 from J, leaving 14 bases between them. In DNA, the CDR3 is TGCAGCGTTAAAAACCCCCAGGGGAACACTGAAGCTTTCTTT. Translated, it gives CSVKNPQGNTEAFF.

This rearrangement joins TRBV4-3 to TRBJ2-3; D ambiguous. CDR1 LGHNA and CDR2 YSLEER come from the germline V gene. The CDR3 spans 15 residues. The V gene lost 1 base and the J gene lost 0 bases, with 8 bases spanning the gap. CDR3 in DNA: TGCGCCAGCAGCCAAGCTGTGGCTAGCACAGATACGCAGTATTTT. Amino acid sequence: CASSQAVASTDTQYF.

This clone occurred a few times. In nucleotides, the CDR3 is TGTGCCAGCAGCCCCTACTTCGGGGCGGCTGAGCAGTTCTTC. This sequence encodes CASSPYFGAAEQFF. The rearrangement uses TRBV7-2 and TRBJ2-1; TRBD1 or TRBD2 may be the D gene (5 bases each). Germline V gives CDR1 SGHTA, CDR2 FQGNSA. The length of the CDR3 is 14 residues. V was shortened by 5 bases and J by 9 bases, with 17 bases between the two germline ends.

This chain joins TRBV4-1 and TRBJ1-6; D gene ambiguous. Per the germline V gene, CDR1 is MGHRA and CDR2 is YSYEKL. Trimming shortened V by 0 bases and J by 8 bases, and 5 bases separated the two germline ends. CDR3 length: 13 residues. Written as DNA, the CDR3 is TGCGCCAGCAGCCAAGATTGGGATTCACCCCTCCACTTT. Translating it yields CASSQDWDSPLHF.

This chain connects TRBV30 to TRBJ2-2; D is possibly TRBD1 (6 bases). V was pared by 0 bases and J by 0 bases, with 11 bases between. Germline V lookup: CDR1 GTSNPN, CDR2 SVGIG (reference sequence). The CDR3 sequence is 16 residues long. CDR3 DNA sequence: TGTGCCTGGAGTGTATATCGGGACACGAACACCGGGGAGCTGTTTTTT. It encodes CAWSVYRDTNTGELFF.

This sequence joins TRBV9 and TRBJ1-1; 7 bases agree with TRBD1. Germline V gives CDR1 SGDLS, CDR2 YYNGEE. Unmatched junction bases numbered 4, after V lost 3 bases and J lost 2 bases. There are 14 residues in the CDR3. Here the CDR3 reads CASSARTGNTEAFF. As DNA, the CDR3 is TGTGCCAGCAGCGCCCGGACAGGCAACACTGAAGCTTTCTTT.

The genes are TRBV7-8 and TRBJ2-3, with 10 positions matching TRBD1. CDR1 is SGHVS and CDR2 is FQNEAQ in the germline V gene. The CDR3 has 15 amino acids. The V gene end was trimmed by 5 bases and the J gene end by 1 base; junction bases not matched to a gene: 3. CDR3 nucleotides: TGTGCCAGCAGCCTAGGACAGGGGGGCACAGATACGCAGTATTTT. Encoded protein: CASSLGQGGTDTQYF. The complete variable domain, with remaining parts taken from reference TRBV7-8 and TRBJ2-3, reads GAGVSQSPRYKVAKRGQDVALRCDPISGHVSLFWYQQALGQGPEFLTYFQNEAQLDKSGLPSDRFFAERPEGSVSTLKIQRTQQEDSAVYLCASSLGQGGTDTQYFGPGTRLTVL.

There are many counts of this clone. The chain employs TRBV2 and TRBJ2-1; D gene ambiguous. The CDR3 has 12 amino acids. From germline, CDR1 is SNHLY and CDR2 FYNNEI. Between the trimmed V and J ends, which lost 3 bases and 2 bases, there was a span of 2 bases. The CDR3, as DNA: TGTGCCAGCAGTGACCCCTACAATGAGCAGTTCTTC. Protein product: CASSDPYNEQFF.

This chain joins TRBV6-4 and TRBJ2-3; 10 nucleotides line up with TRBD2. The ends lost 0 bases at V and 4 bases at J; junction bases unmatched: 4. From germline, CDR1 is MRHNA and CDR2 SNTAGT. CDR3 length: 16 amino acids. The CDR3 coding sequence is TGTGCCAGCAGTGACTCGAGCGGGGGGGCCTCAGATACGCAGTATTTT. It yields the protein CASSDSSGGASDTQYF.

This clone was seen at least ten times. CDR3 protein: CASRKGQGNNSPLHF. The CDR3 DNA is TGTGCCAGCAGGAAGGGACAGGGTAATAATTCACCCCTCCACTTT. The rearrangement uses TRBV27 and TRBJ1-6, with TRBD1 matching over 9 bases. In germline, CDR1 is MNHEY, CDR2 SMNVEV (reference sequence). Trimming at V came to 6 bases and at J to 5 bases, leaving 5 bases not matched to a gene. The CDR3 runs 15 residues.

The rearrangement uses TRBV4-1 and TRBJ2-3, with D unclear. Germline CDR1 MGHRA, CDR2 YSYEKL. The CDR3 consists of 13 residues. Trimming pared 6 bases from V and 2 bases from J, leaving 9 bases between. DNA for the CDR3: TGCGCCAGCAGACTGGGGAACACAGATACGCAGTATTTT. Protein: CASRLGNTDTQYF.

Regarding this clone: Other DNA sequences of this sample code for an identical CDR3. The chain joins TRBV20-1 to TRBJ2-3; D is undetermined. The CDR3 runs to 11 residues. Trimming cost V 3 bases and J 5 bases, with 6 bases left between them. Per the germline V gene, CDR1 is DFQATT and CDR2 is SNEGSKA (reference sequence). The CDR3 bases are TGCAGTGCTAGTTGGGGAGATACGCAGTATTTT. Protein product: CSASWGDTQYF.

Remarks on this clone: Possible read error: a much larger clone is one base away. The chain joins TRBV6-1 to TRBJ2-5; possibly TRBD1 for D (6 bases). The J call may be incorrect, as the DNA end agrees better with TRBJ2-7. This CDR3 region has 12 residues. Germline assignment: CDR1 MNHNS and CDR2 SASEGT. CDR3 residues: CASKDSGYEQYF. Here the CDR3 DNA reads TGTGCCAGCAAGGACAGTGGATACGAGCAGTACTTC.

This clone was seen a single time. This chain links TRBV2 with TRBJ1-2; D ambiguous. Germline CDR1 reads SNHLY; CDR2 reads FYNNEI. The CDR3 is 13 amino acids. Trimming pared 8 bases from V and 8 bases from J, leaving 18 bases between. The CDR3: CASLLALERGYTF. The CDR3 region has the DNA TGTGCCAGCCTTTTGGCCCTGGAGAGGGGCTACACCTTC.

This clone was recorded a few times. The V and J genes are TRBV6-6 and TRBJ1-2; no clear D. The CDR3 is made up of 15 amino acids. Germline V CDR1 and CDR2: MNHNY, SVGAGI (reference sequence). Trimming pared 4 bases from V and 6 bases from J, leaving 18 bases between. The CDR3 DNA reads TGTGCCAGCAGTTCCAAAACCGGGCCAAACCATGGCTACACCTTC. Amino acid sequence: CASSSKTGPNHGYTF.

The V gene is TRBV10-3, the J gene TRBJ1-6; no definite D call. Deletions cut 2 bases from V and 5 bases from J, with 7 bases between. Germline lookup yields CDR1 ENHRY and CDR2 SYGVKD. CDR3 size: 14 residues. The CDR3 sequence: CAISEPGNNSPLHF. CDR3 sequence (DNA): TGTGCCATCAGTGAGCCGGGGAATAATTCACCCCTCCACTTT.

The chain couples TRBV2 to TRBJ1-2; 8 bases are shared with TRBD1. With 2 bases clipped from V and 1 base from J, the junction kept 0 bases outside the gene matches. Germline CDR1 reads SNHLY; CDR2 reads FYNNEI. This CDR3 has 14 amino acids. CDR3 sequence: CASSETGGNYGYTF. DNA of the CDR3: TGTGCCAGCAGTGAAACAGGGGGTAACTATGGCTACACCTTC.

This clone has a count of ten or more. CDR3 sequence: CASSLRVTRTDTQYF. In DNA, the CDR3 is TGTGCCAGCAGCTTGCGGGTCACACGCACAGATACGCAGTATTTT. The V gene is TRBV5-6, the J gene TRBJ2-3; D not resolved. This CDR3 has 15 amino acids. V lost 1 base to trimming and J lost 1 base, with 10 bases between them. Germline loops: CDR1 SGHDT, CDR2 YYEEEE. The whole variable domain, remainder taken from reference TRBV5-6 and TRBJ2-3, is DAGVTQSPTHLIKTRGQQVTLRCSPKSGHDTVSWYQQALGQGPQFIFQYYEEEERQRGNFPDRFSGHQFPNYSSELNVNALLLGDSALYLCASSLRVTRTDTQYFGPGTRLTVL.

The chain recombines TRBV7-2 with TRBJ2-3; 9 bases are a match to TRBD1. CDR3 length equals 16 residues. The V and J ends lost 3 bases and 1 base, in that order; junction bases with no gene match: 5. Germline V CDR1 and CDR2: SGHTA, FQGNSA. The CDR3 reads CASSFGTGSRTDTQYF. Here the CDR3 DNA reads TGTGCCAGCAGCTTTGGGACAGGGAGCCGCACAGATACGCAGTATTTT.

This sequence joins TRBV29-1 and TRBJ2-2; the match to TRBD2 covers 8 bases. Losses at the gene ends were 4 bases for V and 7 bases for J; bases not matched to a gene: 5. This CDR3 is built from 13 residues. CDR1 and CDR2 (germline): SQVTM, ANQGSEA. DNA for the CDR3: TGCAGCGTTGTCTCCGGGGGGGTCGGGGAGCTGTTTTTT. Its translation is CSVVSGGVGELFF.